The sequence of this T cell receptor (beta chain) was determined in a study of cytomegalovirus exposure and HLA in healthy donors. Study overall: Unique TCR beta sequences numbering some 120 million came from 150 million to 200 million T cells in an earlier analysis.

With 60 Vbeta and 13 Jbeta primers, the PCR was carried out. Assay used: immunoSEQ multiplex PCR; TCRdb lists only in-frame clones, some missing. The repertoire holds 90,000 to 150,000 clones, with 70% to 90% as singletons. A note on this clone: The antigen is not known.

Overall study findings and caveats: Later work showed greater clonal expansion in HLA-associated TCR beta chains than in equally common others. Researchers reported from a later analysis that most CMV-associated TCR beta chains appeared HLA-restricted. It was taken for granted in presence/absence analyses that sequencing depth across donors was roughly uniform.

Trimming removed 5 bases at V and 2 bases at J, with 15 bases between. Germline CDR1 reads SGHAT; CDR2 reads FQNNGV. The CDR3 sequence is 15 residues long. This clonotype was sampled from a man aged 35 to 55 in good health and CMV-seronegative. The sequencing input was PBMCs. The chain links TRBV11-2 to TRBJ1-1, with D tentatively TRBD1 (6 bases). CDR3 region: CASSISGQPNTEAFF. The DNA for the CDR3 is TGTGCCAGCAGCATCTCGGGACAACCAAACACTGAAGCTTTCTTT.